The source of this TCR beta chain is a study of T cell responses to AZD1222 COVID-19 vaccine. TCRdb's copy holds only in-frame clones and misses some; the assay was immunoSEQ multiplex PCR. Of under 200,000 clones listed, roughly 92% are singletons. As to this clone: The antigen is not known.

Trimming took 4 bases from V and 0 from J, leaving 13 bases between them. Germline-derived CDR1 and CDR2 are LNHDA and SQIVND (reference sequence). The CDR3 is made up of 16 amino acids. Study-wide points: Spike-specific TCR breadth and depth went up after people got two AZD1222 doses.

The gene calls are TRBV19 and TRBJ1-5, with D maybe TRBD1 (5 bases). The source material was peripheral blood, sampled on day 0 of AZD1222 vaccination. The sequence came from an adult in good health. This CDR3 reads CASSSETEFSNQPQHF. The CDR3, as DNA: TGTGCCAGTAGTAGTGAGACAGAGTTTAGCAATCAGCCCCAGCATTTT. Together with reference TRBV19 and TRBJ1-5, the CDR3 gives the full variable domain: DGGITQSPKYLFRKEGQNVTLSCEQNLNHDAMYWYRQDPGQGLRLIYYSQIVNDFQKGDIAEGYSVSREKKESFPLTVTSAQKNPTAFYLCASSSETEFSNQPQHFGDGTRLSIL.